Sequencing of this TCR beta chain was carried out in a study of identical twins. For this clonotype: Its specificity is unknown.

Study-wide results and caveats: High-abundance cord blood beta clonotypes had fewer insertions; memory repertoires showed none. Invariant cells of the MAIT and iNKT types might have partly distorted the zero-insertion analyses. Surplus twin overlap in beta out-of-frame sequences was less pronounced.

CDR1 MNHEY and CDR2 SMNVEV come from the germline V gene (reference sequence). The CDR3 contains 15 residues. V lost 5 bases and J lost 9, with 17 bases in between. TCRdb re-called the 5' RACE reads through MiXCR, storing one row per CDR3 protein. This sample has approximately 260,000 distinct CDR3 sequences, with more than 13% found just once. The V and J genes are TRBV27 and TRBJ1-6, with a tentative D call TRBD1 (6 bases). The sequenced sample was memory (CD45RO+) T cells sorted from blood. This TCR was sampled from a woman in her late teens or twenties in good health. Here the CDR3 reads CASSIFTGHGSPLHF. The CDR3 DNA reads TGTGCCAGCAGTATATTTACAGGGCATGGTTCACCCCTCCACTTT.